This T cell receptor beta chain was obtained from a study of T-cell reconstitution after alpha-beta-depleted transplantation in children. Whole-study findings and limits: The main origin of T-cell counts and diversity one year after transplant was newly produced T cells. Recipient T cells and thymic progenitors that survived gave rise to the high TCRbeta diversity observed at day 60 in some patients. About two months after transplant, alpha-beta T cells reportedly came from several hundred expanded graft clones.

It was with unique molecular identifiers that the TCRbeta library was prepared. MiXCR, run by TCRdb on the PCR reads, gives a single entry per CDR3 protein. Of under 450,000 distinct CDR3 sequences in the sample, 15% to 20% are singletons; the top ten hold 25% to 35%. Germline CDR1 ENHRY, CDR2 SYGVKD. V was trimmed by 0 bases and J by 6 bases, leaving 15 bases between them. CDR3 length equals 16 residues. This clonotype was seen a handful of times. Its antigen remains unidentified. The sequencing used PBMCs, mostly from graft donor cells, collected 360 days after TCRalphabeta/CD19-depleted stem cell transplant. The receptor's source is a boy younger than two who had a stem cell transplant for Wiskott-Aldrich syndrome, so the T cells may come from the graft donor. The V and J genes are TRBV10-3 and TRBJ2-1; D is unclear. The CDR3 DNA sequence: TGTGCCATCAGTGAGTCGGCGAAACCCCTCGGCAATGAGCAGTTCTTC. Translating it yields CAISESAKPLGNEQFF.